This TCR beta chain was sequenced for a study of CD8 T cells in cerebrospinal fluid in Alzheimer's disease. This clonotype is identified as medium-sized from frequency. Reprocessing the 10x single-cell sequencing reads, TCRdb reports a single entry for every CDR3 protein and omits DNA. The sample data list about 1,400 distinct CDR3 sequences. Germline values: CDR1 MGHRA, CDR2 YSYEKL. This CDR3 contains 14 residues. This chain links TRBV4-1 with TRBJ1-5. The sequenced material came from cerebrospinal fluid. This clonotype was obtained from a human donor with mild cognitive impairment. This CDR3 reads CASSDPGYNQPQHF.